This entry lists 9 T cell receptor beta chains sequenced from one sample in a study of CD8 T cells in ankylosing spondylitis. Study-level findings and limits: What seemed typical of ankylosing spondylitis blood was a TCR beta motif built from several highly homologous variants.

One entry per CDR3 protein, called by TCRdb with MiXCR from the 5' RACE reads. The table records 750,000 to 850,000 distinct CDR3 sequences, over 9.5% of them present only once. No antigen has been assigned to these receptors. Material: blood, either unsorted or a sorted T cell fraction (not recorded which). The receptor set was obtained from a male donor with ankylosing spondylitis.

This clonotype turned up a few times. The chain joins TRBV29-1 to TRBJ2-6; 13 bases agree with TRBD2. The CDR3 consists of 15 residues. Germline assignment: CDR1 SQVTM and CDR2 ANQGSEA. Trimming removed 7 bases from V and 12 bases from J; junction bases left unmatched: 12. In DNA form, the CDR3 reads TGCAGCGCCCTGACTAGCGGGGGGCCAGGGGGCGTCCTGACTTTC. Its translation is CSALTSGGPGGVLTF.

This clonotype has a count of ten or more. CDR3 protein: CASSLAYAEDTQYF. The CDR3 DNA reads TGCGCCAGCAGCTTGGCCTATGCAGAAGATACGCAGTATTTT. This sequence joins TRBV5-1 and TRBJ2-3; D is ambiguous. Germline values: CDR1 SGHRS, CDR2 YFSETQ. CDR3 length: 14 amino acids. Trimming pared 0 bases from V and 5 bases from J, leaving 10 bases between.

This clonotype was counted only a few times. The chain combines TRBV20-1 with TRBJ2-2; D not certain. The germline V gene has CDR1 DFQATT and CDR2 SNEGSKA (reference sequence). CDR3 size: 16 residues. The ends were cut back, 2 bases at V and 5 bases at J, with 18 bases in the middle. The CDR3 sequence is CSARPPFSRKTGELFF. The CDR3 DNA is TGCAGTGCTAGACCGCCCTTCAGCCGGAAAACCGGGGAGCTGTTTTTT.

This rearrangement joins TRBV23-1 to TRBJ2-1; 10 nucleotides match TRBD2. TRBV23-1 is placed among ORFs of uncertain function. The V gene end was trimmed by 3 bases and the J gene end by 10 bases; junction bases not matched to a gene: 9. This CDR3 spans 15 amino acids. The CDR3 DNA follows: TGCGCCAGCAGTCACCATATAGCGGGGGGCCGGGAGCAGTTCTTC. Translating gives CASSHHIAGGREQFF.

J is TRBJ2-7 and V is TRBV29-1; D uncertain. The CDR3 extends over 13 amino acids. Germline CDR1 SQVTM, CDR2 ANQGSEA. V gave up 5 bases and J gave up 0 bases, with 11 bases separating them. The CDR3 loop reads CSVFEPSSYEQYF. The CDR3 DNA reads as TGCAGCGTTTTCGAACCTAGCTCCTACGAGCAGTACTTC.

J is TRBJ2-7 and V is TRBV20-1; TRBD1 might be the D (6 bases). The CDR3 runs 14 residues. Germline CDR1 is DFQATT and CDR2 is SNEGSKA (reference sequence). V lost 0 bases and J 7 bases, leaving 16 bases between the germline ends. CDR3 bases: TGCAGTGCTAGAGATCCAGGGGCGGCTTTAGAGCAGTACTTC. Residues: CSARDPGAALEQYF.

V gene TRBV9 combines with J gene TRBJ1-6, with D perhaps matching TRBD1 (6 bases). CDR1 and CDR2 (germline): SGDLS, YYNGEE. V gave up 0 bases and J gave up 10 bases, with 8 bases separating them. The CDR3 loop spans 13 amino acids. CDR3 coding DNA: TGTGCCAGCAGCGTAGCAGGGGTGTCACCCCTCCACTTT. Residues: CASSVAGVSPLHF.

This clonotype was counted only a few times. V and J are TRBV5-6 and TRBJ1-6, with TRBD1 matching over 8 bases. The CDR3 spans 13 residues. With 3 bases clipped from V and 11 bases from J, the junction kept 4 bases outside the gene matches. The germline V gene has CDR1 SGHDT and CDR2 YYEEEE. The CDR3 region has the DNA TGTGCCAGCAGCTATACAGGGGGGACACCCCTCCACTTT. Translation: CASSYTGGTPLHF.

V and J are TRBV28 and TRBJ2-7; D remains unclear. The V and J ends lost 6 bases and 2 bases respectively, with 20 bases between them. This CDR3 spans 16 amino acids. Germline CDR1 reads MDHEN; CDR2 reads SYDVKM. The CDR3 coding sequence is TGTGCCAGCAGCGCAAGTACCCCTCGGTCGACCTACGAGCAGTACTTC. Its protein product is CASSASTPRSTYEQYF.